The 26 T cell receptor beta chains below all came from one sample that was sequenced in a study of blood T cell repertoires in COVID-19. Measured with immunoSEQ multiplex PCR; TCRdb has only the in-frame clones, and not every one. Among roughly 150,000 clones listed, 78% were seen once. The source material was peripheral blood. The receptors originated from a woman at least 80 years old with acute or convalescent COVID-19.

The V call is TRBV2, the J call TRBJ1-2, with a tentative D call TRBD1 (5 bases). CDR1 is SNHLY and CDR2 is FYNNEI in the germline V gene. V lost 7 bases and J 8 bases, leaving 14 bases between the germline ends. This CDR3 contains 12 residues. CDR3 bases: TGTGCCAGCACAGGGTCCGATGTCGGCTACACCTTC. It specifies CASTGSDVGYTF. Supplemented by reference TRBV2 and TRBJ1-2, the full variable domain reads EPEVTQTPSHQVTQMGQEVILRCVPISNHLYFYWYRQILGQKVEFLVSFYNNEISEKSEIFDDQFSVERPDGSNFTLKIRSTKLEDSAMYFCASTGSDVGYTFGSGTRLTVV.

The chain uses TRBV29-1 and TRBJ1-2; tentatively, D is TRBD1 (5 bases). Looked up from germline, CDR1 is SQVTM and CDR2 is ANQGSEA. The CDR3 extends over 11 amino acids. Trimming took 4 bases from V and 2 from J, leaving 5 bases between them. The CDR3: CSVGTNYGYTF. The DNA for the CDR3 is TGCAGCGTTGGGACAAACTATGGCTACACCTTC.

This clone appeared once. This rearrangement joins TRBV28 to TRBJ2-5; 12 bases are a match to TRBD2. V lost 6 bases to trimming and J lost 4 bases; unmatched junction nucleotides: 6. CDR3 length: 15 amino acids. The germline V gene has CDR1 MDHEN and CDR2 SYDVKM. CDR3 sequence: CASRPGLAGRETQYF. The CDR3 DNA reads TGTGCCAGCAGACCTGGACTAGCGGGACGAGAGACCCAGTACTTC.

V usage is TRBV19 and J usage is TRBJ2-3; TRBD1 aligns across 7 bases. The V segment lost 5 bases and the J segment 3 bases; nucleotides outside the gene matches: 11. Germline V gives CDR1 LNHDA, CDR2 SQIVND (reference sequence). This CDR3 has 16 amino acids. In nucleotides, the CDR3 is TGTGCCAGTAGTTCCCCGAAGGGGGCCTGGACAGATACGCAGTATTTT. Residues: CASSSPKGAWTDTQYF.

This clone was detected once. The gene calls are TRBV6-2 or TRBV6-3 and TRBJ2-2; TRBD2 might be the D (5 bases). The germline CDR1 and CDR2 sequences are MNHEY and SVGEGT. The CDR3 is 16 residues long. V lost 5 bases to trimming and J lost 5 bases, with 18 bases between them. The DNA for the CDR3 is TGTGCCAGCAGTGTACTAGGAACGGGTGGTACCGGGGAGCTGTTTTTT. Amino acid sequence: CASSVLGTGGTGELFF.

This rearrangement joins TRBV12-5 to TRBJ1-5; unclear D gene. CDR3 size: 15 residues. Germline values: CDR1 LGHNT, CDR2 FRNRAP. The germline V and J ends were trimmed by 0 bases and 0 bases, with 6 bases remaining between them. CDR3 region: CASGLVGLSNQPQHF. The CDR3 DNA reads TGTGCTAGTGGTTTGGTGGGCCTTAGCAATCAGCCCCAGCATTTT.

The table lists this clone with a few counts. The gene calls are TRBV4-1 and TRBJ1-5, with D hard to call. The CDR3 consists of 17 residues. Germline V gives CDR1 MGHRA, CDR2 YSYEKL. V lost 1 base and J 5 bases, leaving 18 bases between the germline ends. The CDR3 DNA is TGCGCCAGCAGCCAAGGCGCAAGCATTAGTTTACATCAGCCCCAGCATTTT. This encodes CASSQGASISLHQPQHF.

The V and J genes are TRBV30 and TRBJ1-5; TRBD1 might be the D (5 bases). This CDR3 has 16 residues. V was clipped by 0 bases and J by 6 bases, with 18 bases between them. CDR1 is GTSNPN and CDR2 is SVGIG in the germline V gene (reference sequence). This CDR3 reads CAWSVPGGGRVQPQHF. CDR3 DNA: TGTGCCTGGAGTGTACCCGGGGGAGGGAGGGTTCAGCCCCAGCATTTT.

The chain uses TRBV3-1 (or the pseudogene TRBV3-2) and TRBJ2-1; D might be TRBD2 (6 bases). The CDR3 spans 13 residues. V dropped 5 bases and J dropped 10 bases, with 15 bases sitting between them. In germline, CDR1 is LGHDT, CDR2 YNNKEL (reference sequence). CDR3 sequence: CASSTWDSGEQFF. Here the CDR3 DNA reads TGTGCCAGCAGCACATGGGATAGCGGAGAGCAGTTCTTC.

This rearrangement joins TRBV6-6 to TRBJ1-1; TRBD1 agrees at 8 bases. The trim removed 2 bases at V and 6 bases at J, leaving 2 bases unmatched. This CDR3 region has 13 residues. The germline CDR1 and CDR2 sequences are MNHNY and SVGAGI (reference sequence). The CDR3 here is CASSYDRGSEAFF. The CDR3 nucleotides are TGTGCCAGCAGTTACGACAGGGGCTCTGAAGCTTTCTTT.

In nucleotides, the CDR3 is TGCAGCGTCGGGGACAGGTTGGCTTTCTTT. This sequence encodes CSVGDRLAFF. This chain connects TRBV29-1 to TRBJ1-1, with TRBD1 matching 8 bases. Germline loops: CDR1 SQVTM, CDR2 ANQGSEA. This CDR3 is built from 10 residues. The trim removed 6 bases at V and 11 bases at J, leaving 5 bases unmatched.

This clone was found once. The chain recombines TRBV7-9 with TRBJ1-6, with TRBD1 identical over 9 bases. Losses at the gene ends were 5 bases for V and 8 bases for J; bases not matched to a gene: 7. The CDR3 is made up of 15 amino acids. CDR1 and CDR2 (germline): SEHNR, FQNEAQ (reference sequence). CDR3 DNA: TGTGCCAGCAGCATTACAGGGGGCAGGGATTCACCCCTCCACTTT. The encoded protein is CASSITGGRDSPLHF.

This chain uses TRBV5-1 with TRBJ2-3; TRBD2 aligns across 13 bases. Unmatched junction bases numbered 3, after V lost 5 bases and J lost 6 bases. The CDR3 loop spans 14 amino acids. Germline V gives CDR1 SGHRS, CDR2 YFSETQ. As DNA, the CDR3 is TGCGCCAGCAGATGGACTAGCGGGAGTGATACGCAGTATTTT. It codes for CASRWTSGSDTQYF.

The chain couples TRBV5-4 to TRBJ1-3; no clear D gene. Germline lookup yields CDR1 SGHNT and CDR2 YYREEE (reference sequence). V was clipped by 3 bases and J by 8 bases, with 6 bases between them. The CDR3 consists of 11 residues. The CDR3 DNA reads as TGTGCCAGCAGCTCGAGGGACACCATATATTTT. Protein product: CASSSRDTIYF.

The genes are TRBV4-2 and TRBJ1-4; 9 bases map to TRBD1. CDR1 and CDR2 from the germline V gene are LGHNA and YNFKEQ. The CDR3 spans 15 residues. V gave up 3 bases and J gave up 8 bases; unmatched junction bases: 7. The DNA of the CDR3 is TGTGCCAGCAGCCAGTTCACAGGGGGCGTAGAAAAACTGTTTTTT. Its protein is CASSQFTGGVEKLFF.

V and J are TRBV6-5 and TRBJ2-7; weak D call: TRBD2 (6 bases). CDR3 length: 13 residues. CDR1 is MNHEY and CDR2 is SVGAGI in the germline V gene. Trimming cost V 3 bases and J 2 bases, with 8 bases left between them. The CDR3 here is CASSYGGTYEQYF. The DNA for the CDR3 is TGTGCCAGCAGTTATGGGGGGACCTACGAGCAGTACTTC.

The gene calls are TRBV28 and TRBJ1-3; D uncertain. This CDR3 has 14 residues. The V and J ends lost 3 bases and 0 bases respectively, with 6 bases between them. Germline V gives CDR1 MDHEN, CDR2 SYDVKM. CDR3 sequence reads: CASSFAGSGNTIYF. CDR3 DNA: TGTGCCAGCAGTTTTGCCGGCTCTGGAAACACCATATATTTT.

This clone occurred a few times. V is TRBV7-9 and J is TRBJ1-2; 10 positions agree with TRBD1. The ends lost 5 bases at V and 5 bases at J; junction bases unmatched: 14. This CDR3 comprises 17 residues. Germline CDR1 reads SEHNR; CDR2 reads FQNEAQ (reference sequence). CDR3 residues: CASSPVGTGASLYGYTF. The CDR3 DNA reads as TGTGCCAGCAGCCCCGTGGGGACAGGGGCCTCTCTTTATGGCTACACCTTC.

The CDR3 DNA follows: TGTGCCAGCAGCTCCGCCTACGAGCAGTACTTC. Its translation: CASSSAYEQYF. This chain uses TRBV28 with TRBJ2-7; D remains ambiguous. The CDR3 is 11 amino acids. Germline V gives CDR1 MDHEN, CDR2 SYDVKM. The ends were cut back, 6 bases at V and 2 bases at J, with 5 bases in the middle.

V and J are TRBV2 and TRBJ2-6; D remains ambiguous. CDR1 and CDR2 (germline): SNHLY, FYNNEI. V was trimmed by 10 bases and J by 2 bases, leaving 12 bases between them. CDR3 length: 14 residues. The CDR3 sequence is CATKKTAGANVLTF. CDR3 bases: TGTGCCACAAAAAAAACGGCTGGGGCCAACGTCCTGACTTTC.

A few counts support this clone. The chain is built from TRBV11-2 and TRBJ1-1; TRBD1 is a possible D gene (5 bases). Per the germline V gene, CDR1 is SGHAT and CDR2 is FQNNGV. Trimming removed 2 bases at V and 0 bases at J, with 13 bases between. This CDR3 comprises 16 residues. The CDR3 here is CASSLQFRQLNTEAFF. The CDR3 coding sequence is TGTGCCAGCAGCTTACAGTTTCGACAGTTGAACACTGAAGCTTTCTTT.

This CDR3 is CASSGQGAHYNEQFF. The CDR3 DNA reads as TGTGCCAGCAGCGGACAGGGGGCGCATTACAATGAGCAGTTCTTC. V and J are TRBV9 and TRBJ2-1; the match to TRBD1 covers 10 bases. The CDR3 runs to 15 residues. Trimming cost V 3 bases and J 4 bases; bases outside gene matches: 4. Germline values: CDR1 SGDLS, CDR2 YYNGEE. The full variable domain, rest sourced from reference TRBV9 and TRBJ2-1, is DSGVTQTPKHLITATGQRVTLRCSPRSGDLSVYWYQQSLDQGLQFLIQYYNGEERAKGNILERFSAQQFPDLHSELNLSSLELGDSALYFCASSGQGAHYNEQFFGPGTRLTVL.

The chain combines TRBV3-1 (or the pseudogene TRBV3-2) with TRBJ1-2; D might be TRBD1 (6 bases). Trimming cost V 5 bases and J 7 bases, with 20 bases left between them. The CDR3 is 15 residues long. Germline V gene data show CDR1 as LGHDT and CDR2 as YNNKEL (reference sequence). CDR3 coding DNA: TGTGCCAGCAGCGGATACAGGGAAGGGTATGCTGGCTACACCTTC. The encoded protein is CASSGYREGYAGYTF.

The V and J genes are TRBV10-1 and TRBJ2-7, with 7 bases that match TRBD2. The germline V gene encodes CDR1 WNHNN and CDR2 SYGVQD (reference sequence). This CDR3 comprises 15 residues. V gave up 0 bases and J gave up 2 bases; unmatched junction bases: 4. CDR3 loop: CASSESAGLTYEQYF. CDR3 bases: TGCGCCAGCAGTGAGTCAGCGGGGTTAACCTACGAGCAGTACTTC.

CDR3 DNA sequence: TGTGCCAGCAGTCCCTATGGCTCCTATAATTCACCCCTCCACTTT. It codes for CASSPYGSYNSPLHF. The V call is TRBV6-5, the J call TRBJ1-6; no reliable D call. Germline CDR1 is MNHEY and CDR2 is SVGAGI. V was cut by 5 bases and J by 0 bases, with 8 bases left in between. The CDR3 sequence is 15 residues long.

The chain carries TRBV6-4 and TRBJ2-3, with a tentative D call TRBD1 (6 bases). The CDR3 covers 14 residues. Trimming removed 5 bases from V and 5 bases from J, with 14 bases in between. CDR1 MRHNA and CDR2 SNTAGT come from the germline V gene. For the CDR3, the DNA is TGTGCCAGCAGTTCCGGACAGCTTGGAGATACGCAGTATTTT. As protein: CASSSGQLGDTQYF.